The subject of this entry is one T cell receptor (beta chain). The data originate from a study of T cells after posttransplantation cyclophosphamide. Assay used: immunoSEQ multiplex PCR; TCRdb lists only in-frame clones, some missing. The table lists about 53,000 clones, about 86% of them singletons. The CDR3 is 14 residues long. Germline CDR1 LNHDA, CDR2 SQIVND (reference sequence). Unmatched junction bases numbered 5, after V lost 5 bases and J lost 1 base. The TCR originated in a man aged 30 to 39 with a blood cancer, CMV-positive, and with a related stem cell donor. The specimen was PBMCs. The chain uses TRBV19 and TRBJ2-7; 7 bases match TRBD2. The CDR3 reads CASSRASGSYEQYF. The CDR3 DNA reads TGTGCCAGTAGTCGGGCTAGCGGATCCTACGAGCAGTACTTC.